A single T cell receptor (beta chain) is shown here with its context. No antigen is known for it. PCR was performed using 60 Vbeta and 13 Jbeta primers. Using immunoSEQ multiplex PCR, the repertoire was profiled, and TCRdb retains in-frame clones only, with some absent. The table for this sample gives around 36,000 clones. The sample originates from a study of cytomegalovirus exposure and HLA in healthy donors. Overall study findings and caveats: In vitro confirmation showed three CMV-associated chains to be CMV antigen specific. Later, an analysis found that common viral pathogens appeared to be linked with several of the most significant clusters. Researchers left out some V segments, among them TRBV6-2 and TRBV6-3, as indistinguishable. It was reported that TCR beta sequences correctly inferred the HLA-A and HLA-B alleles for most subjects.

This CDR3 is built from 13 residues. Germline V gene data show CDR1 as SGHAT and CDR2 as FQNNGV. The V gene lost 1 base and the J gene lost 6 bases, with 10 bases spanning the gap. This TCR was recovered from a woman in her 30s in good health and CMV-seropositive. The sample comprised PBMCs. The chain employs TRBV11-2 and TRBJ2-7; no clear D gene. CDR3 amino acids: CASSLVLPGEQYF. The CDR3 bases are TGTGCCAGCAGCTTAGTCCTCCCCGGCGAGCAGTACTTC.